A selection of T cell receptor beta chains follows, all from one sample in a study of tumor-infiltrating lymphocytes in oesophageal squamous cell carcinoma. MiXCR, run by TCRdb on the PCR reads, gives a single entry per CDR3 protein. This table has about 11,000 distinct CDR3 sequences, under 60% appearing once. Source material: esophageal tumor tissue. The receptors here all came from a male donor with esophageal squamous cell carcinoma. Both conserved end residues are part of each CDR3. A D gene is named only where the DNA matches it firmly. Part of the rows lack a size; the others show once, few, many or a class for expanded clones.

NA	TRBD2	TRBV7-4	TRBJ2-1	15	CASTSSGRSYNEQFF	TGTGCCAGCACGTCTAGCGGGAGGAGTTACAATGAGCAGTTCTTC
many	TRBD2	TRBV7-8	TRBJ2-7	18	CASSLLLAGGESVLEQYF	TGTGCCAGCAGCTTATTGCTAGCGGGAGGAGAGAGCGTCCTCGAGCAGTACTTC
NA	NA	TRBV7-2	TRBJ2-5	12	CASSPLRLAQYF	TGTGCCAGCAGCCCGTTACGACTCGCCCAGTACTTC
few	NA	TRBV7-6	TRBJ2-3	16	CASSRGGTTATDTQYF	TGTGCCAGCAGTAGGGGCGGGACGACGGCCACAGATACGCAGTATTTT
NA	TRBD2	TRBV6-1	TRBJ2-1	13	CASSRGRGYEQFF	TGTGCCAGCAGCCGCGGGCGGGGGTACGAGCAGTTCTTC
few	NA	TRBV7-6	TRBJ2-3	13	CASSPGLGDTQYF	TGTGCCAGCAGCCCCGGGCTGGGAGATACGCAGTATTTT
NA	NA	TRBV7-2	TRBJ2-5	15	CASSLAVRAGETQYF	TGTGCCAGCAGCCTAGCCGTGAGGGCCGGTGAGACCCAGTACTTC
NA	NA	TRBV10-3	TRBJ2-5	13	CATAFGDQETQYF	TGTGCCACGGCCTTCGGTGACCAAGAGACCCAGTACTTC
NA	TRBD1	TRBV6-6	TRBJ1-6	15	CASEAQGANNSPLHF	TGTGCCAGCGAGGCCCAGGGGGCGAATAATTCACCCCTCCACTTT
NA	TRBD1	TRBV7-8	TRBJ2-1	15	CASHESGGAYNEQFF	TGTGCCAGTCATGAATCAGGGGGCGCCTACAATGAGCAGTTCTTC
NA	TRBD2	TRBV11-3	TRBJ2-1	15	CASSLGLAGGNEQFF	TGTGCCAGCAGCTTGGGACTAGCGGGAGGGAATGAGCAGTTCTTC
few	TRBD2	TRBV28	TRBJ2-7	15	CASRNSGLQGYEQYF	TGTGCCAGCAGAAATAGCGGGCTACAAGGCTACGAGCAGTACTTC
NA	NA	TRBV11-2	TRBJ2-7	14	CASSYSELSYEQYF	TGTGCCAGCAGCTACTCCGAGTTATCCTACGAGCAGTACTTC
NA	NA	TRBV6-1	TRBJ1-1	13	CASIKNRDTEAFF	TGTGCCAGCATTAAGAACAGGGACACTGAAGCTTTCTTT
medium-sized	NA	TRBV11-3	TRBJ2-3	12	CASSLVADTQYF	TGTGCCAGCAGCTTAGTAGCAGATACGCAGTATTTT
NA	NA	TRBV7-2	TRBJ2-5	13	CASKDFLRETQYF	TGTGCCAGCAAGGACTTCTTGCGAGAGACCCAGTACTTC
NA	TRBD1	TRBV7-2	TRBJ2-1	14	CASSSWTGGYEQFF	TGTGCCAGCAGCTCGTGGACAGGGGGTTACGAGCAGTTCTTC
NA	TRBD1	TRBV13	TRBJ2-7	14	CASSLGQQPYEQYF	TGTGCCAGCAGCTTGGGACAGCAACCCTACGAGCAGTACTTC
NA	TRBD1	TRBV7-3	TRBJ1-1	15	CASRPRQGGDTEAFF	TGTGCCAGCAGGCCAAGACAGGGAGGCGACACTGAAGCTTTCTTT
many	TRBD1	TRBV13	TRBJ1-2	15	CASRARGQGEYGYTF	TGTGCCAGCAGGGCAAGAGGACAGGGGGAATATGGCTACACCTTC
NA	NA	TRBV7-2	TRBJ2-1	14	CASGTRGTYNEQFF	TGTGCCAGCGGAACAAGGGGCACTTACAATGAGCAGTTCTTC
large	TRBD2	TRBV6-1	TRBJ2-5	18	CASSEWPSGSGIQETQYF	TGTGCCAGCAGTGAATGGCCTAGCGGGAGCGGGATCCAAGAGACCCAGTACTTC
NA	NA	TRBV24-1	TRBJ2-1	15	CATSAGDSTLNEQFF	TGTGCCACCAGTGCGGGGGACAGTACCCTAAATGAGCAGTTCTTC
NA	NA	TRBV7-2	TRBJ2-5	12	CASSLSSETQYF	TGTGCCAGCAGCTTATCATCTGAGACCCAGTACTTC
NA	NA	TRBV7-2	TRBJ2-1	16	CASSLANSGTYNEQFF	TGTGCCAGCAGCTTAGCGAATAGCGGAACCTACAATGAGCAGTTCTTC
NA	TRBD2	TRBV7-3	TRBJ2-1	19	CASSLTASGRQSSYNEQFF	TGTGCCAGCAGCTTAACGGCTAGCGGGAGGCAAAGCTCCTACAATGAGCAGTTCTTC
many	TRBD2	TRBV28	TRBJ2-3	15	CASSFGLAGVDTQYF	TGTGCCAGCAGTTTCGGTCTAGCGGGAGTGGATACGCAGTATTTT
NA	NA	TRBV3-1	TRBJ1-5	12	CASSLGEGPQHF	TGTGCCAGCAGCCTGGGAGAAGGTCCCCAGCATTTT
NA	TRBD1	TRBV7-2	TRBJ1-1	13	CASDDRANTEAFF	TGTGCCAGCGACGACAGGGCAAACACTGAAGCTTTCTTT